This note documents a single T cell receptor (beta chain) sequence. Its specificity is unknown. Germline is not matched at one junction end, which may reflect a read error. The entry originates in a study of T cell repertoires in cytomegalovirus infection. A single record per CDR3 protein comes from TCRdb applying MiXCR to the reads. Of under 850,000 distinct CDR3 sequences in the sample, around 32% were seen once. The germline CDR1 and CDR2 sequences are MNHGY and SAAAGT. The CDR3 spans 14 residues. This chain links TRBV6-8 with TRBJ1-6; D possibly corresponds to TRBD1 (6 bases). The sequencing here drew on cultured PBMCs, taken from culture after CMV antigen stimulation. This TCR was recovered from a human donor in good health (CMV status not recorded). Some clones in this sample may be carry-over from other donors' samples. The CDR3 nucleotides read TGTACCAGCAGTCAAGGACAGCATAATTCACCCCTCCACTTT. Translation gives CTSSQGQHNSPLHF.